Each of the 32 T cell receptor beta chains below was sequenced from the same sample in a study of CD8+CD57+ T cells in acquired aplastic anemia. Investigators profiled TCR beta VDJ and CDR3 from genomic DNA template. One entry per CDR3 protein, called by TCRdb with MiXCR from the reads. This table has about 58,000 distinct CDR3 sequences, around 57% appearing once. Patients chosen for sequencing had shown CD8+CD57+ cell expansion by flow cytometry. What was sequenced was sorted CD4+, CD8+, or CD8+CD57+ T cells (not recorded which) from PBMCs. These receptors were taken from a human donor with aplastic anemia.

This clonotype was detected ten times or more. The J gene is TRBJ2-2, the V gene TRBV7-8; D not resolved. Germline-derived CDR1 and CDR2 are SGHVS and FQNEAQ. Trimming stripped 5 bases from V and 7 bases from J, with 5 bases between. The CDR3 is made up of 11 amino acids. In DNA form, the CDR3 reads TGTGCCAGCAGCGTGAGCGGGGAGCTGTTTTTT. Its translation: CASSVSGELFF. The full variable domain, in which reference TRBV7-8 and TRBJ2-2 provide the parts outside the CDR3, is GAGVSQSPRYKVAKRGQDVALRCDPISGHVSLFWYQQALGQGPEFLTYFQNEAQLDKSGLPSDRFFAERPEGSVSTLKIQRTQQEDSAVYLCASSVSGELFFGEGSRLTVL.

The gene calls are TRBV25-1 and TRBJ1-3; 8 nucleotides match TRBD1. Per germline, CDR1 MGHDK and CDR2 SYGVNS. V lost 5 bases, J lost 7 bases, and 10 bases stayed unmatched. The CDR3 covers 15 residues. The CDR3 reads CASSTGTGPSNTIYF. The CDR3 coding sequence is TGTGCCAGCAGTACCGGGACAGGACCATCTAACACCATATATTTT.

Regarding this clonotype: The final CDR3 position lacks the conserved phenylalanine or tryptophan, pointing to a likely read error. The rearrangement joins TRBV5-6 to TRBJ2-2; 7 nucleotides line up with TRBD2. CDR1 and CDR2 from the germline V gene are SGHDT and YYEEEE. The CDR3 covers 15 residues. The ends lost 2 bases at V and 0 bases at J; junction bases unmatched: 1. The CDR3 sequence: CASSFTSANTGELFL. CDR3 DNA: TGTGCCAGCAGCTTTACTAGCGCGAACACCGGGGAGCTGTTTCTT.

At least ten counts were recorded for this clonotype. The rearrangement joins TRBV9 to TRBJ1-2, with D possibly being TRBD1 (6 bases). V gave up 4 bases and J gave up 3 bases, with 13 bases separating them. Germline loops: CDR1 SGDLS, CDR2 YYNGEE. CDR3 size: 14 residues. DNA of the CDR3: TGTGCCAGCAGCCCCGCACAGGGTTACTATGGCTACACCTTC. This sequence encodes CASSPAQGYYGYTF.

The chain has TRBV10-3 and TRBJ1-2; no clear D. CDR1 and CDR2 from the germline V gene are ENHRY and SYGVKD. V dropped 2 bases and J dropped 7 bases, with 5 bases sitting between them. This CDR3 is 11 amino acids long. The CDR3 DNA reads TGTGCCATCAGTGAGCCGCCTGGCTACACCTTC. This translates into CAISEPPGYTF.

V gene TRBV29-1 combines with J gene TRBJ2-5; possibly TRBD1 or TRBD2 for D (5 bases each). Germline V gene sequence: CDR1 SQVTM, CDR2 ANQGSEA. V was trimmed by 6 bases and J by 5 bases, leaving 28 bases between them. This CDR3 spans 17 amino acids. The CDR3 bases are TGCAGCGTCGTTACAGGAGGTTACAGTCATTCAGGGGAGACCCAGTACTTC. As protein: CSVVTGGYSHSGETQYF.

This clonotype was counted ten times or more. The chain combines TRBV2 with TRBJ1-1; D unclear. The CDR3 consists of 10 residues. Germline lookup yields CDR1 SNHLY and CDR2 FYNNEI. Trimming stripped 6 bases from V and 6 bases from J, with 5 bases between. The CDR3 DNA sequence: TGTGCCAGCAGGGGGTCTGAAGCTTTCTTT. This codes for CASRGSEAFF.

The chain links TRBV2 to TRBJ1-3, with TRBD1 identical over 7 bases. CDR1 is SNHLY, CDR2 FYNNEI, per germline. V was clipped by 5 bases and J by 12 bases; unmatched bases: 7. The CDR3 totals 12 residues. Here the CDR3 DNA reads TGTGCCAGCAGTTTCGACAGGGCCAGCATATATTTT. Protein product: CASSFDRASIYF. Together with reference TRBV2 and TRBJ1-3, the CDR3 gives the full variable domain: EPEVTQTPSHQVTQMGQEVILRCVPISNHLYFYWYRQILGQKVEFLVSFYNNEISEKSEIFDDQFSVERPDGSNFTLKIRSTKLEDSAMYFCASSFDRASIYFGEGSWLTVV.

This clonotype appeared many times. The rearrangement uses TRBV24-1 and TRBJ2-2; 8 bases are a match to TRBD1. V was clipped by 3 bases and J by 5 bases; unmatched bases: 7. Germline CDR1 is KGHDR and CDR2 is SFDVKD. The CDR3 has 16 residues. The CDR3 region is CATSDLGQGGTGELFF. CDR3 sequence (DNA): TGTGCCACCAGTGATCTCGGACAGGGCGGAACCGGGGAGCTGTTTTTT.

This clonotype has a count of ten or more. The rearrangement links TRBV9 to TRBJ2-1; 9 nucleotides match TRBD2. The V gene's germline CDR1 is SGDLS and CDR2 YYNGEE. CDR3 length equals 16 residues. After removal of 0 bases from V and 8 bases from J, the junction contained 9 bases not matched to a gene. CDR3 sequence: CASSVARAGGMDEQFF. The CDR3 DNA reads as TGTGCCAGCAGCGTAGCAAGGGCGGGGGGGATGGATGAGCAGTTCTTC.

The chain recombines TRBV7-2 with TRBJ2-6; D unresolved. Per germline, CDR1 SGHTA and CDR2 FQGNSA. This CDR3 contains 15 residues. Trimming stripped 3 bases from V and 2 bases from J, with 8 bases between. The CDR3 sequence: CASSFNGAGANVLTF. The CDR3 nucleotides are TGTGCCAGCAGCTTTAATGGCGCTGGGGCCAACGTCCTGACTTTC.

A few counts support this clonotype. The genes are TRBV14 and TRBJ2-4, with TRBD2 matching 8 bases. The CDR3 runs 21 residues. J gave up 3 bases and V 4 bases, and 23 bases lay outside the gene matches. Germline V CDR1 and CDR2: SGHDN, FVKESK. CDR3 bases: TGTGCCAGCAGCCCCCGCGCCGGGACACCAAGCCAACGGGAGGGCAAAAACATTCAGTACTTC. This encodes CASSPRAGTPSQREGKNIQYF.

The rearrangement links TRBV10-3 to TRBJ2-1; no reliable D call. The CDR3 sequence is 13 residues long. Trimming took 3 bases from V and 4 from J, leaving 7 bases between them. The V gene's germline CDR1 is ENHRY and CDR2 SYGVKD. The CDR3 loop reads CAISDTPYNEQFF. The CDR3 DNA follows: TGTGCCATCAGTGATACCCCGTACAATGAGCAGTTCTTC.

This clonotype was counted at least ten times. The chain employs TRBV15 and TRBJ2-3; 9 nucleotides agree with TRBD1. V was pared by 6 bases and J by 13 bases, with 5 bases of the junction left unmatched. This CDR3 contains 11 residues. Germline V CDR1 and CDR2: LNHNV, YYDKDF (reference sequence). The CDR3 loop is CATRTQGAKYF. As DNA, the CDR3 is TGTGCCACCAGAACACAGGGGGCGAAGTATTTT.

The chain is built from TRBV15 and TRBJ2-3; D is uncertain. The germline V and J ends were trimmed by 0 bases and 7 bases, with 8 bases remaining between them. This CDR3 is built from 13 residues. Germline CDR1 and CDR2: LNHNV and YYDKDF (reference sequence). In DNA form, the CDR3 reads TGTGCCACCAGCAGAGACCACTCTAATACGCAGTATTTT. It encodes CATSRDHSNTQYF.

A few counts support this clonotype. Just one base apart from a much larger clone, this may be a read error. V gene TRBV28 combines with J gene TRBJ2-1; maybe TRBD1 (6 bases). This CDR3 region has 15 residues. CDR1 and CDR2 from the germline V gene are MDHEN and SYDVKM. The CDR3 loop reads CASSIFNGRDNGQFF. In DNA form, the CDR3 reads TGTGCCAGCAGTATATTTAACGGACGGGACAATGGGCAGTTCTTC.

This clonotype was recorded many times. The chain uses TRBV2 and TRBJ2-7; 7 nucleotides line up with TRBD1. This CDR3 has 15 amino acids. Germline V gives CDR1 SNHLY, CDR2 FYNNEI. The V gene end was trimmed by 8 bases and the J gene end by 5 bases; junction bases not matched to a gene: 15. CDR3 sequence (DNA): TGTGCCAGCGTTTTCCCGGGACAGAGGGCCCACGAGCAGTACTTC. Protein product: CASVFPGQRAHEQYF.

Ten or more counts support this clonotype. The rearrangement uses TRBV27 and TRBJ1-1; tentative D call: TRBD1 (5 bases). V dropped 0 bases and J dropped 1 base, with 9 bases sitting between them. This CDR3 spans 15 amino acids. Germline CDR1 and CDR2: MNHEY and SMNVEV (reference sequence). The CDR3 DNA is TGTGCCAGCAGTTTATCGGCGGGGGGGAACACTGAAGCTTTCTTT. Its protein is CASSLSAGGNTEAFF.

In this sample, this clonotype turned up many times. The V and J genes are TRBV3-1 and TRBJ1-6; D may be TRBD1 (5 bases). The ends were cut back, 4 bases at V and 8 bases at J, with 15 bases in the middle. Per the germline V gene, CDR1 is LGHDT and CDR2 is YNNKEL (reference sequence). This CDR3 has 15 residues. The CDR3 DNA reads TGTGCCAGCAGCCCCGATGGGGGTAGCGATTCACCCCTCCACTTT. It is translated as CASSPDGGSDSPLHF.

This clonotype was seen at least ten times. The chain joins TRBV11-1 to TRBJ2-3; 11 positions match TRBD1. V gave up 5 bases and J gave up 0 bases; unmatched junction bases: 7. The CDR3 has 17 amino acids. CDR1 is SGHAT, CDR2 FQDESV, per germline (reference sequence). CDR3 coding DNA: TGTGCCAGCAGCACCGGGACAGGGGGGGGGAGCACAGATACGCAGTATTTT. Protein product: CASSTGTGGGSTDTQYF.

This chain connects TRBV12-3 or TRBV12-4 to TRBJ2-2; D is unresolved. There are 11 residues in the CDR3. Trimming stripped 5 bases from V and 5 bases from J, with 3 bases between. CDR3 DNA: TGTGCCAGCAGTGGGACCGGGGAGCTGTTTTTT. It specifies CASSGTGELFF.

This clonotype was detected only a few times. CDR3 DNA: TGTGCCAGCAGCTTAGTGGGGGGGCTCCAAGAGACCCAGTACTTC. Translated: CASSLVGGLQETQYF. V is TRBV7-6 and J is TRBJ2-5; D may be TRBD2 (7 bases). Between the trimmed V and J ends, which lost 1 base and 1 base, there was a span of 10 bases. The CDR3 runs to 15 residues. Per germline, CDR1 SGHVS and CDR2 FNYEAQ.

This chain links TRBV15 with TRBJ2-3; D may be TRBD1 or TRBD2 (5 bases each). Trimming left V 1 base short and J 4 bases short, with 9 bases between. Germline CDR1 LNHNV, CDR2 YYDKDF (reference sequence). The CDR3 sequence is 14 residues long. CDR3 region: CATSRGDVPDTQYF. The CDR3 region has the DNA TGTGCCACCAGCAGAGGGGACGTACCAGATACGCAGTATTTT.

The chain couples TRBV11-1 to TRBJ2-1; 11 bases agree with TRBD2. CDR1 is SGHAT, CDR2 FQDESV, per germline (reference sequence). The CDR3 covers 17 residues. V was pared by 1 base and J by 12 bases, with 14 bases of the junction left unmatched. The CDR3 sequence: CASSLGRVAGGHSGQFF. In DNA form, the CDR3 reads TGTGCCAGCAGCTTAGGCAGGGTAGCGGGGGGGCATAGTGGGCAGTTCTTC.

Turning to this clonotype: A read error may produce the germline difference seen at one junction end. This chain joins TRBV5-1 and TRBJ1-2, with 11 bases identical to TRBD1. The CDR3 is made up of 14 amino acids. The V gene's germline CDR1 is SGHRS and CDR2 YFSETQ. CDR3 nucleotide sequence: TGCACCAGCAGCTTGGGGACAGGGGGCTATGGCTACACCTTC. Protein sequence: CTSSLGTGGYGYTF.

J is TRBJ1-1 and V is TRBV15; D remains ambiguous. Germline assignment: CDR1 LNHNV and CDR2 YYDKDF (reference sequence). Trimming removed 0 bases at V and 4 bases at J, with 6 bases between. CDR3 length: 13 amino acids. The chain's CDR3 is CATSREALTEAFF. CDR3 nucleotide sequence: TGTGCCACCAGCAGAGAGGCTCTCACTGAAGCTTTCTTT.

The chain uses TRBV2 and TRBJ2-1; D gene unclear. CDR3 length: 14 residues. CDR1 SNHLY and CDR2 FYNNEI come from the germline V gene. Between the trimmed V and J ends, which lost 4 bases and 5 bases, there was a span of 12 bases. The CDR3 region has the DNA TGTGCCAGCAGTGCTACTCTCCGAAACAATGAGCAGTTCTTC. Residues: CASSATLRNNEQFF.

The sample holds many counts of this clonotype. J is TRBJ1-2 and V is TRBV13, with unresolved D. Deletions cut 4 bases from V and 7 bases from J, with 16 bases between. CDR3 length: 14 amino acids. Germline assignment: CDR1 PRHDT and CDR2 FYEKMQ (reference sequence). CDR3 DNA sequence: TGTGCCAGCAGCTCCGACGGGCCGCCCCTTGGCTACACCTTC. Residues: CASSSDGPPLGYTF.

Details on this clonotype: At one of its ends the junction is not consistent with the germline gene, which may arise from a read error. The rearrangement joins TRBV7-7 to TRBJ2-7, with 8 bases lining up with TRBD1. Germline assignment: CDR1 SSHAT and CDR2 FNYEAQ (reference sequence). This CDR3 contains 14 residues. The CDR3 protein is CASSVGQGTYEQYF. The DNA of the CDR3 is TGTGCTAGCAGCGTAGGACAGGGAACCTACGAGCAGTACTTC.

This clonotype showed up many times. The genes are TRBV20-1 and TRBJ2-1, with TRBD1 matching over 8 bases. This CDR3 has 14 amino acids. CDR1 DFQATT and CDR2 SNEGSKA come from the germline V gene (reference sequence). V gave up 5 bases and J gave up 3 bases; unmatched junction bases: 6. This chain's CDR3 is CSAETGADYNEQFF. CDR3 sequence (DNA): TGCAGTGCTGAGACAGGGGCGGACTACAATGAGCAGTTCTTC.

This clonotype was found once. The chain employs TRBV20-1 and TRBJ1-2; tentative D call: TRBD1 (5 bases). The V end was cut by 1 base, the J end by 6 bases, with 12 bases between. Germline V gives CDR1 DFQATT, CDR2 SNEGSKA (reference sequence). This CDR3 has 13 residues. CDR3 sequence reads: CSARVRGVDGYTF. The CDR3 nucleotides are TGCAGTGCTAGAGTTCGGGGGGTAGATGGCTACACCTTC.

The chain employs TRBV2 and TRBJ1-6, with unresolved D. The CDR3 loop spans 11 amino acids. V was cut by 5 bases and J by 10 bases, with 6 bases left in between. In germline, CDR1 is SNHLY, CDR2 FYNNEI. The CDR3: CASSFGSPLHF. Written as DNA, the CDR3 is TGTGCCAGCAGTTTCGGCTCACCCCTCCACTTT.